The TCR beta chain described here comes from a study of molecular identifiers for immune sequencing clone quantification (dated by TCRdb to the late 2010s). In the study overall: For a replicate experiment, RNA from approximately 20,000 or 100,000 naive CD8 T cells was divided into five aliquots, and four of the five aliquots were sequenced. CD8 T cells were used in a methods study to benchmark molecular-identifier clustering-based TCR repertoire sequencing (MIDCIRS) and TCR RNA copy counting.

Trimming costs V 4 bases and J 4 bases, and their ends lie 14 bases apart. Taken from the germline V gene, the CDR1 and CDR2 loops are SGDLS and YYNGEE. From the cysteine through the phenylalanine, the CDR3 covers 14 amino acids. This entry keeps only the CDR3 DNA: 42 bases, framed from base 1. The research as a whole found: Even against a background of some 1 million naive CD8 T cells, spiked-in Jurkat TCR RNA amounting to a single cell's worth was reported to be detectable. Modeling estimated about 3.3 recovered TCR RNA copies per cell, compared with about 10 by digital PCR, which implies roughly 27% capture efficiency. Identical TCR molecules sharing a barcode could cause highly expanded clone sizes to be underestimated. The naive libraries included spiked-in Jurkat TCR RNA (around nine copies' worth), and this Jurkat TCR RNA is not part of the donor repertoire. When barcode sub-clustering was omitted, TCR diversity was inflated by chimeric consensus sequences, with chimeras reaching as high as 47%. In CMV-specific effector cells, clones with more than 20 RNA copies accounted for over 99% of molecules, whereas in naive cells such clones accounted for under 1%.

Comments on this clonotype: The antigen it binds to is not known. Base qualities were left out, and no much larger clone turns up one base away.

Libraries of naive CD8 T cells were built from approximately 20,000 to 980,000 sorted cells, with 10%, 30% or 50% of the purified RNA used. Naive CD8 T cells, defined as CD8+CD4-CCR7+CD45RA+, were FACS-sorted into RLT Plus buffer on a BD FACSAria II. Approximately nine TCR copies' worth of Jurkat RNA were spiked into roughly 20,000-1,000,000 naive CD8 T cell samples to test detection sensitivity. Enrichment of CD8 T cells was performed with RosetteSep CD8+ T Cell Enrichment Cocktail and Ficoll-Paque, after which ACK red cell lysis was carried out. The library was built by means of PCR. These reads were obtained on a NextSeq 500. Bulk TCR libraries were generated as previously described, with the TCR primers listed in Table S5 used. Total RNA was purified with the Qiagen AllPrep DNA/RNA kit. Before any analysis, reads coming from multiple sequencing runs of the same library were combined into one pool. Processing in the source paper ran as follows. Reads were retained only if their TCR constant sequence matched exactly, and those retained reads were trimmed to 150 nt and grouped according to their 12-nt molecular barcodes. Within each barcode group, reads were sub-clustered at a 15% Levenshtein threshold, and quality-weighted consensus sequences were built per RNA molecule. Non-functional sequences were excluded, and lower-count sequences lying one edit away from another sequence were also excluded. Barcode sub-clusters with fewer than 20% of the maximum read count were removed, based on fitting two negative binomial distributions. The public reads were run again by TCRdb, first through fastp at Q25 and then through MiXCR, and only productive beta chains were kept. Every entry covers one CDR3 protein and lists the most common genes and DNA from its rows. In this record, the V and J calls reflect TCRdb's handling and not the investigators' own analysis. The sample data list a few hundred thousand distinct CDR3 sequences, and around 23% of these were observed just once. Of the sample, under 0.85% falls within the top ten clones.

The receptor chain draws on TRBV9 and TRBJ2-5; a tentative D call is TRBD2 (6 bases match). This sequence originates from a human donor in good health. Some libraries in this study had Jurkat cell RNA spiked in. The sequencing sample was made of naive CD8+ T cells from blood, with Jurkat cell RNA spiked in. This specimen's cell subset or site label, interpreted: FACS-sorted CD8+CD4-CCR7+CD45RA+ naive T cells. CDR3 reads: CASSPFSGGETQYF. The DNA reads TGTGCCAGCAGCCCCTTTAGCGGCGGAGAGACCCAGTACTTC.